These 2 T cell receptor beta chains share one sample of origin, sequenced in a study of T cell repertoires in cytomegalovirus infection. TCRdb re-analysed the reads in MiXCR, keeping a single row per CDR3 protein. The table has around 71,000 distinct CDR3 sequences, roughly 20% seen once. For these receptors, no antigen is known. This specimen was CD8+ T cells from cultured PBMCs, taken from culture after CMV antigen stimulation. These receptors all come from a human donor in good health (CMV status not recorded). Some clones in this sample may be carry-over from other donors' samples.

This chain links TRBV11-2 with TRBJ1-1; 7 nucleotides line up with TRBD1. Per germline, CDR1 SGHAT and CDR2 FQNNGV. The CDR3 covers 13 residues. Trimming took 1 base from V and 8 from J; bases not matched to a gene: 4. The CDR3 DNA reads TGTGCCAGCAGCTTAGGAGAGGGGGCGGAAGCTTTCTTT. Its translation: CASSLGEGAEAFF.

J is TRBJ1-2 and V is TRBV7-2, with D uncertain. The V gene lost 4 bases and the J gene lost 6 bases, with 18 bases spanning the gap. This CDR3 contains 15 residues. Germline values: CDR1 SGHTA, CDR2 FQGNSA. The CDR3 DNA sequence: TGTGCCAGCAGCTACGGGAATCATGGGGAGGATGGCTACACCTTC. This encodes CASSYGNHGEDGYTF.